Presented here are 2 T cell receptor beta chains from one specimen sequenced in a study of PD-1 blockade in mismatch repair-deficient tumors. Sequencing was performed with immunoSEQ multiplex PCR; in TCRdb, only in-frame clones are kept and a portion is missing. This sample yields approximately 51,000 clones, of which around 85% are seen a single time; roughly 8% belongs to the top ten. The sequenced sample was peripheral blood, obtained less than 21 weeks after starting pembrolizumab. All receptors come from an adult with mismatch repair-deficient cancer.

The J gene is TRBJ2-5, the V gene TRBV27; D is perhaps TRBD1 or TRBD2 (6 bases each). Germline assignment: CDR1 MNHEY and CDR2 SMNVEV (reference sequence). The ends were cut back, 6 bases at V and 5 bases at J, with 19 bases in the middle. The CDR3 is made up of 15 amino acids. This CDR3 reads CASSPPGALKETQYF. The CDR3 nucleotides are TGTGCCAGCAGCCCTCCGGGGGCGCTTAAGGAGACCCAGTACTTC.

The V and J genes are TRBV7-8 and TRBJ2-7, with 8 bases fitting TRBD1. The CDR3 runs to 14 residues. V trimming: 1 base; J trimming: 3 bases; junction bases outside the gene matches: 2. Germline CDR1 and CDR2: SGHVS and FQNEAQ. CDR3 amino acids: CASSLGQGHYEQYF. CDR3 DNA sequence: TGTGCCAGCAGCTTAGGACAGGGGCACTACGAGCAGTACTTC.